One sample yielded the 15 T cell receptor beta chains listed below, sequenced in a study of cytotoxic CD8 clonotypes in ibrutinib-treated CLL. Assay: immunoSEQ multiplex PCR; the TCRdb copy retains only in-frame clones and omits some. The sample holds about 50,000 clones; around 60% are singletons and the top ten take approximately 27%. Sample: PBMCs, taken after 24 months of ibrutinib treatment. The source is a human donor with chronic lymphocytic leukemia.

This clone showed up just a few times. J is TRBJ2-3 and V is TRBV11-2; tentatively, D is TRBD1 (6 bases). CDR3 length: 15 residues. Germline CDR1 and CDR2: SGHAT and FQNNGV. The V gene lost 1 base and the J gene lost 5 bases, with 13 bases spanning the gap. CDR3 DNA sequence: TGTGCCAGCAGCTTAGTGGGGCCAGGGGTAGATACGCAGTATTTT. Amino acid sequence: CASSLVGPGVDTQYF.

The chain couples TRBV27 to TRBJ1-2, with 8 bases lining up with TRBD1. V was clipped by 5 bases and J by 8 bases; unmatched bases: 13. The CDR3 is made up of 15 amino acids. Germline CDR1 is MNHEY and CDR2 is SMNVEV (reference sequence). CDR3 residues: CASSPITGQVGGYTF. DNA of the CDR3: TGTGCCAGCAGTCCCATTACGGGACAGGTTGGAGGCTACACCTTC.

The genes are TRBV6-1 and TRBJ2-1, with D unclear. This CDR3 contains 15 residues. Germline V gene data show CDR1 as MNHNS and CDR2 as SASEGT. Trimming left V 5 bases short and J 4 bases short, with 15 bases between. Here the CDR3 DNA reads TGTGCCAGCAGTCCGCGTCCCGTCGGGTACAATGAGCAGTTCTTC. Protein sequence: CASSPRPVGYNEQFF.

The DNA of the CDR3 is TGTGCCAGCGCATGGAGAAGCTCCTACAATGAGCAGTTCTTC. The encoded protein is CASAWRSSYNEQFF. This rearrangement joins TRBV9 to TRBJ2-1; D gene unclear. V gave up 7 bases and J gave up 0 bases, with 11 bases separating them. This CDR3 is 14 amino acids long. The V gene's germline CDR1 is SGDLS and CDR2 YYNGEE. The entire variable domain, with the rest obtained from reference TRBV9 and TRBJ2-1, is as follows: DSGVTQTPKHLITATGQRVTLRCSPRSGDLSVYWYQQSLDQGLQFLIQYYNGEERAKGNILERFSAQQFPDLHSELNLSSLELGDSALYFCASAWRSSYNEQFFGPGTRLTVL.

The chain combines TRBV4-2 with TRBJ2-1; 12 bases align to TRBD2. CDR3 length equals 20 residues. CDR1 and CDR2 from the germline V gene are LGHNA and YNFKEQ. Germline trimming cut 0 bases from V and 0 bases from J; bases unmatched to any gene: 9. The CDR3 spells CASSQDITSGGLSSYNEQFF. For the CDR3, the DNA is TGTGCCAGCAGCCAAGATATCACTAGCGGGGGGCTGAGCTCCTACAATGAGCAGTTCTTC.

J is TRBJ1-3 and V is TRBV4-1; no clear D gene. There are 16 residues in the CDR3. Germline V lookup: CDR1 MGHRA, CDR2 YSYEKL. V shed 1 base and J shed 0 bases, with 10 bases lying between them. The DNA for the CDR3 is TGCGCCAGCAGCCAAGGGCCCCAGGCCTCTGGAAACACCATATATTTT. Protein product: CASSQGPQASGNTIYF.

The chain has TRBV27 and TRBJ1-2; 7 bases fit TRBD1. V shed 8 bases and J 8 bases; nucleotides not matched to a gene: 11. The CDR3 is made up of 13 amino acids. From germline, CDR1 is MNHEY and CDR2 SMNVEV (reference sequence). CDR3 coding DNA: TGTGCCAGCTCTAACAGGGGAACGCACGGCTACACCTTC. It translates to CASSNRGTHGYTF.

The sample holds a few counts of this clone. The chain combines TRBV12-5 with TRBJ2-1; the D is unclear. Between the trimmed V and J ends, which lost 1 base and 7 bases, there was a span of 8 bases. This CDR3 comprises 13 residues. Per the germline V gene, CDR1 is LGHNT and CDR2 is FRNRAP. CDR3 DNA: TGTGCTAGTGGTTTGGAGATCAGGAATGAGCAGTTCTTC. Residues: CASGLEIRNEQFF.

The V call is TRBV10-3, the J call TRBJ2-7, with 8 nucleotides matching TRBD1. The V and J ends lost 10 bases and 9 bases, in that order; junction bases with no gene match: 8. CDR1 and CDR2 (germline): ENHRY, SYGVKD. CDR3 length: 11 amino acids. The DNA of the CDR3 is TGTGCCACCACGCAGGGGGCGGCGCAGTACTTC. The encoded protein is CATTQGAAQYF.

The genes are TRBV6-1 and TRBJ2-2; the D is unclear. CDR1 and CDR2 from the germline V gene are MNHNS and SASEGT. Trimming took off 3 bases at V and 8 bases at J, with 10 bases between the two ends. This CDR3 spans 13 amino acids. DNA for the CDR3: TGTGCCAGCAGTGAGGCCATCGGAGGGGAGCTGTTTTTT. It translates to CASSEAIGGELFF.

V and J are TRBV4-2 and TRBJ1-3, with 10 bases fitting TRBD1. The V segment lost 0 bases and the J segment 2 bases; nucleotides outside the gene matches: 7. CDR3 length: 18 residues. Germline V gene data show CDR1 as LGHNA and CDR2 as YNFKEQ. The CDR3 reads CASSQDPPGQGAGNTIYF. CDR3 in DNA: TGTGCCAGCAGCCAAGACCCCCCCGGACAGGGGGCTGGAAACACCATATATTTT.

This clone was seen a handful of times. The CDR3 reads CASSSDRVREKLFF. The CDR3, as DNA: TGCGCCAGCAGCTCGGACAGAGTTAGGGAAAAACTGTTTTTT. V usage is TRBV5-1 and J usage is TRBJ1-4, with D perhaps TRBD1 (6 bases). Germline-derived CDR1 and CDR2 are SGHRS and YFSETQ. The CDR3 extends over 14 amino acids. Between the trimmed V and J ends, which lost 3 bases and 8 bases, there was a span of 14 bases.

V is TRBV15 and J is TRBJ2-2; no clear D. V was trimmed by 4 bases and J by 7 bases, leaving 4 bases between them. The CDR3 is made up of 11 amino acids. The germline V gene encodes CDR1 LNHNV and CDR2 YYDKDF (reference sequence). The CDR3 is CATSNFGELFF. The CDR3 DNA reads TGTGCCACCAGCAATTTCGGGGAGCTGTTTTTT.

The V and J genes are TRBV6-5 and TRBJ2-7; 9 bases match TRBD2. V gave up 4 bases and J gave up 2 bases; unmatched junction bases: 6. CDR1 is MNHEY and CDR2 is SVGAGI in the germline V gene. This CDR3 spans 15 amino acids. In nucleotides, the CDR3 is TGTGCCAGCAGTTTTCGCGGGGGGGGACCCTACGAGCAGTACTTC. Translated, it gives CASSFRGGGPYEQYF.

The rearrangement uses TRBV5-1 and TRBJ2-3; perhaps D is TRBD1 or TRBD2 (5 bases each). The V gene's germline CDR1 is SGHRS and CDR2 YFSETQ. This CDR3 region has 16 residues. V was clipped by 4 bases and J by 1 base, with 16 bases between them. CDR3 DNA: TGCGCCAGCAGCCTGGAGTCCGGGGCGGGCACAGATACGCAGTATTTT. It yields the protein CASSLESGAGTDTQYF. The full variable domain, rest sourced from reference TRBV5-1 and TRBJ2-3, is KAGVTQTPRYLIKTRGQQVTLSCSPISGHRSVSWYQQTPGQGLQFLFEYFSETQRNKGNFPGRFSGRQFSNSRSEMNVSTLELGDSALYLCASSLESGAGTDTQYFGPGTRLTVL.